This T cell receptor beta chain was identified in a study of cytomegalovirus exposure and HLA in healthy donors. Findings and limits, study-wide: A later analysis found most CMV-associated TCR beta chains apparently HLA-restricted. Among the sequence variants, a highly shared cluster was likely an artifact of sequencing.

Primers: 60 Vbeta forward and 13 Jbeta reverse. Methods used by the authors: There were about 88 million unique TCR beta chains by a later count, and approximately 10 million of them were shared. Clones were sequenced by immunoSEQ multiplex PCR, and TCRdb holds only the in-frame ones, with some missing. V and J calls and clone size follow that table, whereas D and trimming were derived from the DNA. Altogether about 200,000 clones are present, 60% to 80% being singletons, with the ten largest covering just under 3%. On this clone itself: Its specificity is unknown.

Trimming shortened V by 2 bases and J by 6 bases, and 7 bases separated the two germline ends. This CDR3 comprises 12 residues. Looked up from germline, CDR1 is SGHNT and CDR2 is YYREEE (reference sequence). The material sequenced was PBMCs. The source is a woman in her 30s in good health and CMV-seronegative. The rearrangement links TRBV5-4 to TRBJ2-3, with D perhaps matching TRBD1 (5 bases). The CDR3 region is CASSLQEDTQYF. CDR3 DNA: TGTGCCAGCAGCTTACAGGAGGATACGCAGTATTTT.